This TCR beta chain was recorded in a study of T cells in Graves' hyperthyroidism and ophthalmopathy. Study-level findings and limits: In the blood, most expanded thyroid clonotypes above 0.001 appeared as well.

RNA transcripts provided the source from which TCR beta CDR3 regions were amplified. Using the HTBI primer set, a first-round RT-PCR was run on the TCR CDR3. TCRdb itself ran the multiplex PCR reads through MiXCR, one entry per CDR3 protein. The sample shows under 350,000 distinct CDR3 sequences, approximately 15% of them seen only once. This clonotype was recorded at least ten times. Its antigen is currently unknown. A NOSPECS grade of at least 4, a Clinical Activity Score of at least 3 and duration under 3 months were recorded in ophthalmopathy patients. This CDR3 has 12 amino acids. CDR1 and CDR2 from the germline V gene are MDHEN and SYDVKM. With 4 bases removed from V and 2 bases from J, the gap between germline ends came to 4 bases.

The receptor was derived from a woman aged 60-70 years with Graves' ophthalmopathy. Sequenced sample: blood. This rearrangement joins TRBV28 to TRBJ2-3; no definite D call. The CDR3 spells CASSSYTDTQYF. CDR3 coding DNA: TGTGCCAGCAGTTCTTACACAGATACGCAGTATTTT.